Below, 28 T cell receptor beta chains from the same sample are listed, as sequenced in a study of T cells after yellow fever vaccination (dated by TCRdb to between 2018 and 2021). The library was made by 5' RACE. Sequencing took place on an Illumina HiSeq 2500. Through fastp at Q25 and MiXCR, TCRdb rebuilt clones from the public reads, retaining in-frame beta chains. Merged by CDR3 protein, the rows form single entries marked with the most common genes and DNA. This sample gives under 50,000 distinct CDR3 sequences in total; around 6.8% of them show up just once. The ten largest make up roughly 10% of the sample. Taken with the paper, the label for treatment or condition translates to: live attenuated yellow fever vaccine strain. The material was PBMCs, either bulk or a sorted T-cell subset (CD4+, CD8+, memory, or dextramer-sorted; not recorded which), obtained 45 days after the yellow fever booster vaccination. The receptors derive from a young man who received the YFV17D yellow fever vaccine.

This clonotype was detected ten times or more. J is TRBJ2-7 and V is TRBV7-2; TRBD1 matches 11 bases. The V gene's germline CDR1 is SGHTA and CDR2 FQGNSA. The CDR3 loop spans 15 amino acids. The junction had 4 bases not matched to a gene; V was cut back by 0 bases and J by 6 bases. CDR3 protein: CASSLALGTGGEQYF. Written as DNA, the CDR3 is TGTGCCAGCAGCTTAGCGCTGGGGACAGGGGGCGAGCAGTACTTC.

This clonotype was detected ten times or more. The chain combines TRBV28 with TRBJ2-3; 8 positions agree with TRBD1. The germline gives CDR1 MDHEN, CDR2 SYDVKM. V gave up 7 bases and J gave up 2 bases; unmatched junction bases: 8. CDR3 length: 15 residues. The DNA for the CDR3 is TGTGCCAGCACCTCCGGACAGGGCTACACAGATACGCAGTATTTT. This translates into CASTSGQGYTDTQYF.

This clonotype was seen only a few times. The chain recombines TRBV29-1 with TRBJ2-7; the D gene is possibly TRBD1 (6 bases). The CDR3 contains 13 residues. Trimming pared 3 bases from V and 5 bases from J, leaving 14 bases between. CDR1 and CDR2 (germline): SQVTM, ANQGSEA. As DNA, the CDR3 is TGCAGCGTTGAGGGGGCCCCCCAGAACGAGCAGTACTTC. Its translation is CSVEGAPQNEQYF.

This clonotype was detected many times. This sequence joins TRBV27 and TRBJ2-1; TRBD2 agrees at 9 bases. The CDR3 is 15 amino acids. Germline lookup yields CDR1 MNHEY and CDR2 SMNVEV (reference sequence). V lost 3 bases and J lost 9; bases outside the gene matches: 9. The CDR3, as DNA: TGTGCCAGCAGTTTGGGCCTAGCGGGATCCTCTGAGCAGTTCTTC. Translation: CASSLGLAGSSEQFF.

This clonotype was found many times. The chain employs TRBV7-2 and TRBJ2-3, with 7 nucleotides matching TRBD2. The CDR3 is made up of 14 amino acids. J gave up 1 base and V 5 bases, and 3 bases lay outside the gene matches. CDR1 and CDR2 (germline): SGHTA, FQGNSA. CDR3 bases: TGTGCCAGCAGCCATACTAGCGGCACAGATACGCAGTATTTT. It codes for CASSHTSGTDTQYF.

This sequence joins TRBV30 and TRBJ1-1; 9 nucleotides align to TRBD1. J was trimmed by 3 bases and V by 4 bases; bases with no gene match: 0. From germline, CDR1 is GTSNPN and CDR2 SVGIG (reference sequence). This CDR3 region has 12 residues. In DNA, the CDR3 is TGTGCCTGGAACAGGGGGCACACTGAAGCTTTCTTT. Amino acid sequence: CAWNRGHTEAFF.

This clonotype showed up just a few times. This rearrangement joins TRBV7-3 to TRBJ2-3; TRBD2 matches at 8 bases. The CDR3 has 15 amino acids. After removal of 1 base from V and 7 bases from J, the junction contained 7 bases not matched to a gene. In germline, CDR1 is SGHTA, CDR2 FQGTGA. The CDR3 nucleotides are TGTGCCAGCAGCTTAAATCCAGCGGGAGCAAATACGCAGTATTTT. Protein: CASSLNPAGANTQYF.

This clonotype was seen many times. The J gene is TRBJ2-1, the V gene TRBV20-1, with D uncertain. The CDR3 covers 13 residues. Germline CDR1 DFQATT, CDR2 SNEGSKA (reference sequence). Deletions cut 4 bases from V and 3 bases from J, with 10 bases between. This chain's CDR3 is CSAMGMVYNEQFF. The CDR3 DNA reads TGCAGTGCTATGGGTATGGTCTACAATGAGCAGTTCTTC.

This clonotype was observed a few times. This rearrangement joins TRBV20-1 to TRBJ2-5; no clear D. CDR1 is DFQATT, CDR2 SNEGSKA, per germline (reference sequence). The CDR3 is made up of 14 amino acids. V was clipped by 3 bases and J by 1 base, with 12 bases between them. CDR3 nucleotide sequence: TGCAGTGCTAGCCTGGGTCCTAGCCAAGAGACCCAGTACTTC. It specifies CSASLGPSQETQYF.

This clonotype was recorded many times. The V gene is TRBV14, the J gene TRBJ2-1; 10 bases are a match to TRBD1. CDR1 is SGHDN and CDR2 is FVKESK in the germline V gene. The CDR3 sequence is 14 residues long. The junction had 4 bases not matched to a gene; V was cut back by 3 bases and J by 8 bases. The CDR3 DNA sequence: TGTGCCAGCAGCCACGAGACAGGGGGCCATGAGCAGTTCTTC. It is translated as CASSHETGGHEQFF.

This clonotype appeared many times. The chain joins TRBV18 to TRBJ2-3; D could derive from TRBD1 or TRBD2 (5 bases each). This CDR3 is built from 16 residues. CDR1 is KGHSH, CDR2 LQKENI, per germline. Trimming left V 3 bases short and J 2 bases short, with 15 bases between. The CDR3 region is CASSPATGQNTDTQYF. The CDR3 region has the DNA TGTGCCAGCTCACCGGCCACGGGGCAAAACACAGATACGCAGTATTTT.

This chain links TRBV4-3 with TRBJ2-3; D may be TRBD2 (6 bases). The ends were cut back, 0 bases at V and 8 bases at J, with 21 bases in the middle. CDR1 and CDR2 from the germline V gene are LGHNA and YSLEER. This CDR3 comprises 17 residues. Here the CDR3 reads CASSQDAGSPTSGTQYF. CDR3 in DNA: TGCGCCAGCAGCCAAGATGCGGGATCCCCGACTAGTGGTACGCAGTATTTT.

This clonotype was observed many times. The chain links TRBV9 to TRBJ2-2, with 12 positions matching TRBD2. Germline CDR1 reads SGDLS; CDR2 reads YYNGEE. This CDR3 is built from 19 residues. V lost 3 bases, J lost 0 bases, and 9 bases stayed unmatched. CDR3 sequence (DNA): TGTGCCAGCAGCGAGGGGCTAGCGGGAGGGTTCGCGAACACCGGGGAGCTGTTTTTT. Its protein product is CASSEGLAGGFANTGELFF.

This chain uses TRBV14 with TRBJ2-5; D is unclear. The CDR3 length is 12 residues. CDR1 is SGHDN, CDR2 FVKESK, per germline. V lost 8 bases and J 1 base, leaving 8 bases between the germline ends. The CDR3 DNA reads as TGTGCCAGCCCAGTTTTCCAAGAGACCCAGTACTTC. Translation gives CASPVFQETQYF.

The J gene is TRBJ1-1, the V gene TRBV20-1, with D possibly matching TRBD1 (6 bases). Germline lookup yields CDR1 DFQATT and CDR2 SNEGSKA (reference sequence). The V gene lost 3 bases and the J gene lost 5 bases, with 16 bases spanning the gap. This CDR3 contains 14 residues. The CDR3 region has the DNA TGCAGTGCTAGGACGAACAGGGAATGGACTGAAGCTTTCTTT. Translated: CSARTNREWTEAFF.

This clonotype has only a few counts. The genes are TRBV5-1 and TRBJ1-6; the match to TRBD1 covers 8 bases. Germline V gene lookup returns CDR1 SGHRS and CDR2 YFSETQ. With 2 bases clipped from V and 5 bases from J, the junction kept 6 bases outside the gene matches. The CDR3 length is 16 residues. The CDR3 DNA reads TGCGCCAGCAGCTTAACCGGACAGGGCGATAATTCACCCCTCCACTTT. It specifies CASSLTGQGDNSPLHF.

The sample holds many counts of this clonotype. V is TRBV5-1 and J is TRBJ2-4; D possibly matches TRBD1 or TRBD2 (5 bases each). Germline loops: CDR1 SGHRS, CDR2 YFSETQ. The CDR3 covers 12 residues. Trimming left V 4 bases short and J 8 bases short, with 10 bases between. DNA for the CDR3: TGCGCCAGCAGCGGGGGTATGGACATTCAGTACTTC. Its translation is CASSGGMDIQYF. The complete variable domain, with remaining parts taken from reference TRBV5-1 and TRBJ2-4, reads KAGVTQTPRYLIKTRGQQVTLSCSPISGHRSVSWYQQTPGQGLQFLFEYFSETQRNKGNFPGRFSGRQFSNSRSEMNVSTLELGDSALYLCASSGGMDIQYFGAGTRLSVL.

Many counts were recorded for this clonotype. The genes are TRBV2 and TRBJ2-3; 10 bases are a match to TRBD1. V lost 7 bases, J lost 5 bases, and 6 bases stayed unmatched. The CDR3 is made up of 14 amino acids. From germline, CDR1 is SNHLY and CDR2 FYNNEI. DNA for the CDR3: TGTGCCAGCAACTGGGACAGGGGCGAAGATACGCAGTATTTT. Protein product: CASNWDRGEDTQYF.

This sequence joins TRBV30 and TRBJ1-1; D is unresolved. The CDR3 sequence is 14 residues long. The ends were cut back, 3 bases at V and 1 base at J, with 12 bases in the middle. In germline, CDR1 is GTSNPN, CDR2 SVGIG (reference sequence). DNA of the CDR3: TGTGCCTGGAGGCCCCTGGACTCGAACACTGAAGCTTTCTTT. Translated: CAWRPLDSNTEAFF.

This clonotype was counted many times. The genes are TRBV11-2 and TRBJ2-3, with 11 positions matching TRBD2. The CDR3 contains 18 residues. The germline V gene encodes CDR1 SGHAT and CDR2 FQNNGV. J was trimmed by 0 bases and V by 4 bases; bases with no gene match: 9. This CDR3 reads CASSSTSGSPSSTDTQYF. CDR3 DNA: TGTGCCAGCAGCTCCACTAGCGGGAGCCCCTCTAGCACAGATACGCAGTATTTT.

This clonotype has at least ten counts. The J gene is TRBJ2-3, the V gene TRBV7-2; perhaps TRBD1 as D (6 bases). V was trimmed by 2 bases and J by 1 base, leaving 10 bases between them. Germline CDR1 SGHTA, CDR2 FQGNSA. This CDR3 is 15 amino acids long. In DNA, the CDR3 is TGTGCCAGCAGCTTACTGGGGGCTCGCACAGATACGCAGTATTTT. Amino acids: CASSLLGARTDTQYF.

This clonotype came up many times. The chain joins TRBV6-2 or TRBV6-3 to TRBJ2-7, with 8 bases identical to TRBD2. The CDR3 extends over 15 amino acids. Germline V lookup: CDR1 MNHEY, CDR2 SVGEGT. V shed 5 bases and J 0 bases; nucleotides not matched to a gene: 6. This CDR3 reads CASSTTSGTSYEQYF. Here the CDR3 DNA reads TGTGCCAGCAGTACTACTAGCGGAACCTCCTACGAGCAGTACTTC.

This clonotype was seen repeatedly, ten times or more. The J gene is TRBJ2-1, the V gene TRBV5-1, with 7 bases fitting TRBD2. The CDR3 covers 14 residues. The junction had 11 bases not matched to a gene; V was cut back by 4 bases and J by 10 bases. The germline CDR1 and CDR2 sequences are SGHRS and YFSETQ. The CDR3 region has the DNA TGCGCCAGCAGCCCTGGGACTACCGCCAGCGAGCAGTTCTTC. Its protein is CASSPGTTASEQFF.

This chain joins TRBV7-8 and TRBJ2-4; D remains unclear. This CDR3 comprises 14 residues. Germline V lookup: CDR1 SGHVS, CDR2 FQNEAQ. The germline V and J ends were trimmed by 1 base and 3 bases, with 7 bases remaining between them. The CDR3 DNA sequence: TGTGCCAGCAGCTTAGATACCGTCAAAAACATTCAGTACTTC. Translation: CASSLDTVKNIQYF.

On this clonotype itself: The junction and the germline gene differ at one end; a read error may be behind it. V and J are TRBV3-1 and TRBJ1-6; the D is unclear. CDR3 length: 17 residues. Germline CDR1 LGHDT, CDR2 YNNKEL (reference sequence). DNA of the CDR3: TGTGCCATCAGCCACCGGAGCTCGGGCGCCTATAATTCACCCCTCCACTTT. Translating gives CAISHRSSGAYNSPLHF.

Of note for this clonotype: This may be a read error: a much more frequent sequence differs by one nucleotide. The rearrangement links TRBV3-1 to TRBJ2-1; TRBD2 matches 7 bases. Germline assignment: CDR1 LGHDT and CDR2 YNNKEL (reference sequence). The CDR3 runs to 15 residues. In nucleotides, the CDR3 is TGTGCCACCAGCCAAGGGGAGGGCCCCCACAATGAGCAGTTCTTC. Protein: CATSQGEGPHNEQFF.

This chain uses TRBV7-8 with TRBJ2-5, with 9 nucleotides matching TRBD1. J gave up 1 base and V 1 base, and 4 bases lay outside the gene matches. Germline CDR1 reads SGHVS; CDR2 reads FQNEAQ. The CDR3 runs to 16 residues. CDR3 region: CASSLEPQGAQETQYF. In DNA, the CDR3 is TGTGCCAGCAGCTTAGAACCACAGGGGGCCCAAGAGACCCAGTACTTC. The full variable domain, in which reference TRBV7-8 and TRBJ2-5 provide the parts outside the CDR3, is GAGVSQSPRYKVAKRGQDVALRCDPISGHVSLFWYQQALGQGPEFLTYFQNEAQLDKSGLPSDRFFAERPEGSVSTLKIQRTQQEDSAVYLCASSLEPQGAQETQYFGPGTRLLVL.

This clonotype was picked up many times. This rearrangement joins TRBV20-1 to TRBJ2-3; D possibly corresponds to TRBD2 (5 bases). The CDR3 covers 14 residues. Germline V gives CDR1 DFQATT, CDR2 SNEGSKA (reference sequence). V was clipped by 0 bases and J by 4 bases, with 11 bases between them. The CDR3 reads CSARDPLASDTQYF. The CDR3 DNA follows: TGCAGTGCTAGAGATCCCCTAGCATCAGATACGCAGTATTTT.